A single sample gave rise to the 25 T cell receptor beta chains below, sequenced in a study of OX40 agonist ivuxolimab in advanced cancers. Measured with immunoSEQ multiplex PCR; TCRdb has only the in-frame clones, and not every one. Among 100,000 or so clones listed, approximately 93% were seen once. The input for sequencing was CD4+ or CD8+ T cells sorted from blood, taken in a trial of the OX40 agonist ivuxolimab. These receptors all stem from an adult with an advanced solid tumor such as melanoma, head and neck, liver or kidney cancer.

V and J are TRBV7-9 and TRBJ1-1; the D is unclear. V dropped 1 base and J dropped 4 bases, with 10 bases sitting between them. The CDR3 covers 14 residues. Germline loops: CDR1 SEHNR, CDR2 FQNEAQ (reference sequence). Written as DNA, the CDR3 is TGTGCCAGCAGCTTAGATCCAGGTCGCACTGAAGCTTTCTTT. As protein: CASSLDPGRTEAFF.

The gene calls are TRBV7-8 and TRBJ2-1; 12 nucleotides agree with TRBD1. V shed 4 bases, J shed 7 bases, and the junction held 2 bases outside the gene matches. This CDR3 has 14 residues. Germline V gene lookup returns CDR1 SGHVS and CDR2 FQNEAQ. As DNA, the CDR3 is TGTGCCAGCAGCTGGGACAGGGGGCCGAATGAGCAGTTCTTC. Amino acid sequence: CASSWDRGPNEQFF.

The J gene is TRBJ2-2, the V gene TRBV7-3; 7 nucleotides align to TRBD2. CDR3 length equals 18 residues. V was clipped by 0 bases and J by 2 bases; unmatched bases: 9. Germline CDR1 and CDR2: SGHTA and FQGTGA. This chain's CDR3 is CASSLTKGRVNNTGELFF. CDR3 bases: TGTGCCAGCAGCTTAACGAAGGGGAGGGTCAATAACACCGGGGAGCTGTTTTTT.

The chain uses TRBV21-1 and TRBJ1-1. TRBV21-1 is annotated as a pseudogene. CDR3 length: 15 amino acids. CDR3 coding DNA: TGTGCCAGCAGTTTCAGGGGGGGGCGCTGGGATGAAGCTTTCTTT. It encodes CASSFRGGRWDEAFF.

The rearrangement links TRBV6-5 to TRBJ1-4; TRBD1 matches at 9 bases. The V gene end was trimmed by 7 bases and the J gene end by 8 bases; junction bases not matched to a gene: 5. The CDR3 covers 13 residues. Germline V gives CDR1 MNHEY, CDR2 SVGAGI. The CDR3 DNA is TGTGCCAGCACCGATGGACAGGGGGAAAAACTGTTTTTT. The encoded protein is CASTDGQGEKLFF.

The V gene is TRBV7-8, the J gene TRBJ1-5; 8 positions agree with TRBD1. J was trimmed by 7 bases and V by 5 bases; bases with no gene match: 7. The CDR3 sequence is 14 residues long. Germline values: CDR1 SGHVS, CDR2 FQNEAQ. The DNA for the CDR3 is TGTGCCAGCAGCGCGGACAGGGTCGGACAGCCCCAGCATTTT. Residues: CASSADRVGQPQHF.

The rearrangement uses TRBV6-5 and TRBJ1-2; maybe TRBD1 (5 bases). This CDR3 has 15 residues. CDR1 is MNHEY and CDR2 is SVGAGI in the germline V gene. V dropped 5 bases and J dropped 4 bases, with 17 bases sitting between them. The CDR3 coding sequence is TGTGCCAGCAGTCCTAGTCCCCAGGGACCCTATGGCTACACCTTC. Translation: CASSPSPQGPYGYTF.

The rearrangement links TRBV4-2 to TRBJ1-6, with 7 positions matching TRBD1. The trim removed 4 bases at V and 8 bases at J, leaving 8 bases unmatched. This CDR3 comprises 15 residues. Germline-derived CDR1 and CDR2 are LGHNA and YNFKEQ. CDR3 sequence: CASSPQGGVDSPLHF. The CDR3, as DNA: TGTGCCAGCAGCCCTCAGGGGGGGGTAGATTCACCCCTCCACTTT.

The chain joins TRBV6-6 to TRBJ1-2; D is ambiguous. Trimming left V 7 bases short and J 0 bases short, with 9 bases between. This CDR3 spans 13 amino acids. CDR1 MNHNY and CDR2 SVGAGI come from the germline V gene (reference sequence). CDR3 region: CASNGRTNYGYTF. The CDR3 region has the DNA TGTGCCAGCAATGGTAGGACTAACTATGGCTACACCTTC.

The V and J genes are TRBV2 and TRBJ1-5; TRBD1 aligns across 10 bases. With 6 bases clipped from V and 5 bases from J, the junction kept 4 bases outside the gene matches. The CDR3 runs to 14 residues. The germline CDR1 and CDR2 sequences are SNHLY and FYNNEI. The CDR3 here is CASSRDRGDQPQHF. The CDR3 DNA sequence: TGTGCCAGCAGCCGGGACAGGGGAGATCAGCCCCAGCATTTT.

V is TRBV19 and J is TRBJ2-5; 10 bases align to TRBD1. J lost 4 bases, V lost 3 bases, and 5 bases had no gene match. Germline V CDR1 and CDR2: LNHDA, SQIVND (reference sequence). CDR3 size: 15 residues. The CDR3, as DNA: TGTGCCAGTAGTATTAAAGGGACAGGGGTAGAGACCCAGTACTTC. Its translation: CASSIKGTGVETQYF.

The chain recombines TRBV7-2 with TRBJ2-3; weak D call: TRBD2 (6 bases). Germline V gene sequence: CDR1 SGHTA, CDR2 FQGNSA. The CDR3 runs to 17 residues. V was shortened by 4 bases and J by 2 bases, with 19 bases between the two germline ends. The CDR3: CASSSSGGSLFTDTQYF. For the CDR3, the DNA is TGTGCCAGCAGCTCCTCAGGAGGGTCCCTATTCACAGATACGCAGTATTTT. Based on the CDR3 plus reference TRBV7-2 and TRBJ2-3, the full variable domain is GAGVSQSPSNKVTEKGKDVELRCDPISGHTALYWYRQSLGQGLEFLIYFQGNSAPDKSGLPSDRFSAERTGGSVSTLTIQRTQQEDSAVYLCASSSSGGSLFTDTQYFGPGTRLTVL.

The chain combines TRBV7-9 with TRBJ2-2; D is undetermined. There are 13 residues in the CDR3. Trimming took off 2 bases at V and 3 bases at J, with 4 bases between the two ends. Germline loops: CDR1 SEHNR, CDR2 FQNEAQ (reference sequence). The CDR3 loop is CASSLFDTGELFF. For the CDR3, the DNA is TGTGCCAGCAGCTTATTCGACACCGGGGAGCTGTTTTTT.

This clone occurred once. The genes are TRBV6-5 and TRBJ1-1, with D possibly being TRBD1 (5 bases). CDR1 and CDR2 (germline): MNHEY, SVGAGI. V was cut by 3 bases and J by 3 bases, with 14 bases left in between. This CDR3 contains 15 residues. The CDR3 nucleotides read TGTGCCAGCAGTTATCTTGGGGGAGGGGACACTGAAGCTTTCTTT. Translated: CASSYLGGGDTEAFF.

V and J are TRBV6-1 and TRBJ2-3; no clear D. V lost 10 bases and J lost 4, with 12 bases in between. This CDR3 is 12 amino acids long. Germline V gives CDR1 MNHNS, CDR2 SASEGT. CDR3 amino acids: CATRHSPDTQYF. In DNA, the CDR3 is TGTGCCACCCGACACAGCCCAGATACGCAGTATTTT.

The V call is TRBV28, the J call TRBJ2-7; tentative D call: TRBD1 (6 bases). This CDR3 has 14 amino acids. The V gene's germline CDR1 is MDHEN and CDR2 SYDVKM. Trimming left V 8 bases short and J 0 bases short, with 14 bases between. CDR3 DNA sequence: TGTGCCAGCGCCTCCGGACAGTTCTCCTACGAGCAGTACTTC. It specifies CASASGQFSYEQYF.

V gene TRBV7-2 combines with J gene TRBJ2-7; D uncertain. V was clipped by 1 base and J by 3 bases, with 13 bases between them. Germline CDR1 SGHTA, CDR2 FQGNSA. CDR3 length: 15 residues. CDR3 sequence: CASSLVYVPNYEQYF. The CDR3 bases are TGTGCCAGCAGCTTAGTATATGTCCCAAACTACGAGCAGTACTTC.

The chain couples TRBV11-2 to TRBJ2-7; no definite D call. Germline values: CDR1 SGHAT, CDR2 FQNNGV. The V end was cut by 5 bases, the J end by 0 bases, with 11 bases between. This CDR3 contains 14 residues. CDR3 residues: CASSMPWASYEQYF. For the CDR3, the DNA is TGTGCCAGCAGCATGCCTTGGGCCTCCTACGAGCAGTACTTC.

V usage is TRBV27 and J usage is TRBJ1-1; D is uncertain. CDR3 size: 16 residues. Germline CDR1 and CDR2: MNHEY and SMNVEV (reference sequence). V was trimmed by 5 bases and J by 2 bases, leaving 18 bases between them. The CDR3, as DNA: TGTGCCAGCAGTCCCCGAGGAGGGCACTACAACACTGAAGCTTTCTTT. Its translation is CASSPRGGHYNTEAFF.

The J gene is TRBJ2-7, the V gene TRBV19; D gene ambiguous. Germline CDR1 and CDR2: LNHDA and SQIVND (reference sequence). Trimming cost V 4 bases and J 6 bases, with 10 bases left between them. The CDR3 runs 12 residues. The CDR3 protein is CASSTGPGEQYF. The CDR3 coding sequence is TGTGCCAGTAGTACAGGACCGGGCGAGCAGTACTTC.

The J gene is TRBJ2-1, the V gene TRBV29-1; no clear D gene. V was pared by 7 bases and J by 1 base, with 11 bases between. This CDR3 has 13 residues. Germline CDR1 and CDR2: SQVTM and ANQGSEA. The CDR3 region has the DNA TGCAGCGCCGACCGAGCATCCTACAATGAGCAGTTCTTC. It yields the protein CSADRASYNEQFF.

This chain connects TRBV15 to TRBJ2-1; the D is unclear. The CDR3 has 16 amino acids. Germline CDR1 LNHNV, CDR2 YYDKDF (reference sequence). Trimming removed 1 base at V and 4 bases at J, with 14 bases between. This CDR3 is CATSRGLRGIYNEQFF. Written as DNA, the CDR3 is TGTGCCACCAGCAGAGGTCTTCGTGGCATTTACAATGAGCAGTTCTTC.

Here the CDR3 reads CAISVTGKNTEAFF. CDR3 DNA sequence: TGTGCCATCAGTGTGACAGGAAAGAACACTGAAGCTTTCTTT. The V and J genes are TRBV10-3 and TRBJ1-1; a weak D match, TRBD1 (6 bases). The CDR3 spans 14 residues. Trimming took off 4 bases at V and 1 base at J, with 10 bases between the two ends. Germline CDR1 is ENHRY and CDR2 is SYGVKD.

The V and J genes are TRBV9 and TRBJ1-4; unclear D gene. V lost 3 bases and J lost 8, with 14 bases in between. This CDR3 comprises 14 residues. Germline-derived CDR1 and CDR2 are SGDLS and YYNGEE. The CDR3 reads CASSGTSAREKLFF. The CDR3 coding sequence is TGTGCCAGCAGCGGTACCTCGGCAAGAGAAAAACTGTTTTTT.

This chain links TRBV5-1 with TRBJ2-3, with 7 bases identical to TRBD1. The germline gives CDR1 SGHRS, CDR2 YFSETQ. V shed 7 bases and J 2 bases; nucleotides not matched to a gene: 7. The CDR3 totals 14 residues. The CDR3: CASGLGQNTDTQYF. The CDR3, as DNA: TGCGCCAGCGGCCTGGGACAGAACACAGATACGCAGTATTTT.